A selection of T cell receptor beta chains follows, all from one sample in a study of shared clonotypes between healthy human individuals. Libraries were prepared by immunoSEQ multiplex PCR; TCRdb keeps only in-frame clonotypes and omits some of them. Of around 1.4 million clones listed, about 98.5% are singletons. Input material: naive CD4+ T cells sorted from blood. These receptors were taken from a man aged 25 to 40 in good health. The CDR3 runs from the conserved cysteine through the conserved F or W. Fields, in order: CDR3 length, V gene, J gene, CDR3 protein.

>14|TRBV6-5|TRBJ2-7
CASSYSGAGGEQYF
>14|TRBV11-1|TRBJ2-2
CASRRDRGTGELFF
>12|TRBV2|TRBJ2-3
CAPGGDTDTQYF
>14|TRBV2|TRBJ2-3
CASRTGVLTDTQYF
>13|TRBV18|TRBJ1-1
CASSPSTGPVAFF
>11|TRBV20-1|TRBJ2-5
CSALGQETQYF
>13|TRBV29-1|TRBJ1-3
CSVAGTPRNTIYF
>16|TRBV28|TRBJ1-5
CASSFRTGRLEQPQHF
>15|TRBV5-4|TRBJ2-4
CATQLDSARKNIQYF
>16|TRBV5-1|TRBJ2-6
CASRPMGSSGANVLTF
>16|TRBV18|TRBJ1-3
CASSPTTTGSGNTIYF
>11|TRBV6-9|TRBJ2-7
CASSIGRDLYF
>16|TRBV5-1|TRBJ2-3
CASSLGGTISTDTQYF
>14|TRBV5-1|TRBJ1-2
CASSLKGQDYGYTF
>13|TRBV5-4|TRBJ2-7
CASSSYGIYEQYF
>16|TRBV11-2|TRBJ2-5
CASTRGAGPTQETQYF
>16|TRBV18|TRBJ2-3
CASSSPPAGRTDTQYF
>14|TRBV6-6|TRBJ1-5
CASSYRGSNQPQHF
>13|TRBV7-9|TRBJ2-7
CASRNRIGGEQYF
>16|TRBV5-4|TRBJ1-4
CASSLGVAATNEKLFF
>12|TRBV6-5|TRBJ2-1
CASRPGPNEQFF
>15|TRBV11-3|TRBJ2-4
CASSPSGTNSAIQYF
>15|TRBV6-1|TRBJ1-1
CASSIRSSRNTEAFF
>14|TRBV6-5|TRBJ1-5
CASRQDRSNQPQHF
>14|TRBV9|TRBJ1-1
CASSASGRNTEAFF
>13|TRBV5-1|TRBJ2-5
CASSSGTVETQYF
>18|TRBV21-1|TRBJ2-6
CASSNVKGAGYGANVLTF
>14|TRBV29-1|TRBJ2-7
CSVEDRQGVYEQYF
>11|TRBV29-1|TRBJ2-3
CSVRLTDTQYF
>17|TRBV11-3|TRBJ2-6
CASSLGGASSGANVLTF
>15|TRBV5-4|TRBJ2-7
CASSESGKSGYEQYF
>16|TRBV5-6|TRBJ2-2
CASSHALNTVDGELFF
>15|TRBV29-1|TRBJ1-4
CSVGTGGSVSEKLFF
>16|TRBV5-1|TRBJ1-5
CASSPAPGVSNQPQHF
>15|TRBV28|TRBJ1-2
CASSYPALDNYGYTF
>14|TRBV28|TRBJ1-1
CASTPQMLNTEAFF
>17|TRBV27|TRBJ2-1
CASSFGRAGVYYNEQFF